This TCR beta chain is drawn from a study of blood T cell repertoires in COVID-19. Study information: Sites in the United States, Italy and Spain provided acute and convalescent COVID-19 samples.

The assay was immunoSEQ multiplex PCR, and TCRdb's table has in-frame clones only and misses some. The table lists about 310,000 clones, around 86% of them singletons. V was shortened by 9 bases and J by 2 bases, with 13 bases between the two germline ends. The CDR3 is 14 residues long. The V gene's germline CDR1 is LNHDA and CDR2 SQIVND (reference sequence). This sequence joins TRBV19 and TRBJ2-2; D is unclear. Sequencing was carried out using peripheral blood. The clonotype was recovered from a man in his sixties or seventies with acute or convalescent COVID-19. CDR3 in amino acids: CASRRQTNTGELFF. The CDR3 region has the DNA TGTGCCAGCCGAAGACAAACCAACACCGGGGAGCTGTTTTTT.